The present T cell receptor (beta chain) was sequenced within a study of liver allograft versus peripheral blood T cells. Turning to the study itself: Intrahepatic T cell receptor repertoires from transplanted livers were compared against repertoires in recipients' peripheral blood. Study-wide results and caveats: Reports indicated that T cell receptor repertoires inside liver allografts differed from those in peripheral blood.

Germline loops: CDR1 LNHDA, CDR2 SQIVND (reference sequence). CDR3 length equals 15 residues. Between the trimmed V and J ends, which lost 3 bases and 1 base, there was a span of 13 bases. Via MiXCR, TCRdb re-called the reads, giving one row per CDR3 protein. Among more than 10,000 distinct CDR3 sequences listed, under 30% were seen once. This clonotype was seen a handful of times. Its specificity is not known. The chain couples TRBV19 to TRBJ2-7; D is possibly TRBD1 (6 bases). The origin of this receptor is a human patient who had a liver transplant. Some T cells may have come from the graft donor. CDR3 amino acids: CASSIRPGDSYEQYF. DNA for the CDR3: TGTGCCAGTAGTATTCGGCCAGGGGATTCCTACGAGCAGTACTTC.